This T cell receptor (beta chain) stems from a study of CD8 T cells in acute hepatitis C reinfection. As regards this clone: No antigen is known for it.

Produced via immunoSEQ multiplex PCR; TCRdb's table is partial and in-frame only. The data show 30,000 to 40,000 clones, approximately 85% seen once. General study findings and limits: Follow-up repertoires were missing for chronically infected subjects. Under 15 public clonotypes were found regardless of outcome. Overrepresentation in the naive pool did not explain the preferential TRBV04 and TRBV06 usage seen in all groups. No group differed significantly in the high NS3-1073 repertoire diversity.

Time point reported: naive CD8 control sorted from an acute-time-point sample. Germline assignment: CDR1 WNHNN and CDR2 SYGVQD (reference sequence). The CDR3 totals 15 residues. Trimming at V came to 6 bases and at J to 5 bases, leaving 10 bases not matched to a gene. This rearrangement joins TRBV10-1 to TRBJ2-3, with TRBD2 matching over 8 bases. This clonotype was sampled from a woman under 30 who spontaneously cleared hepatitis C infection. The sequencing input was naive CD8+ T cells from PBMCs. The DNA of the CDR3 is TGCGCCAGCAGGGGAGCCGGGAGGGCCGGAGATACGCAGTATTTT. It encodes CASRGAGRAGDTQYF.